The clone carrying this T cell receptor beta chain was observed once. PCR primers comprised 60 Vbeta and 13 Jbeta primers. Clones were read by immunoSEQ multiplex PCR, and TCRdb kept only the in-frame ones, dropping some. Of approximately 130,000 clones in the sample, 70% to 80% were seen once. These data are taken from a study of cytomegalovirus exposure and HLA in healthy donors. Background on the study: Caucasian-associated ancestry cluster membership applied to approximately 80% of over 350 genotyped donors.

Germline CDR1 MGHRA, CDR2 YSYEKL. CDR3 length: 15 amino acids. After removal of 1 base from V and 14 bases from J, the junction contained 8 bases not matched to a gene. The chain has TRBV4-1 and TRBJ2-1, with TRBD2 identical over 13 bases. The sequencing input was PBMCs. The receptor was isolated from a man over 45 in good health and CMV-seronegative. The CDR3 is CASSQGGTSGTEEFF. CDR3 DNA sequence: TGCGCCAGCAGCCAAGGAGGGACTAGCGGGACAGAAGAGTTCTTC.